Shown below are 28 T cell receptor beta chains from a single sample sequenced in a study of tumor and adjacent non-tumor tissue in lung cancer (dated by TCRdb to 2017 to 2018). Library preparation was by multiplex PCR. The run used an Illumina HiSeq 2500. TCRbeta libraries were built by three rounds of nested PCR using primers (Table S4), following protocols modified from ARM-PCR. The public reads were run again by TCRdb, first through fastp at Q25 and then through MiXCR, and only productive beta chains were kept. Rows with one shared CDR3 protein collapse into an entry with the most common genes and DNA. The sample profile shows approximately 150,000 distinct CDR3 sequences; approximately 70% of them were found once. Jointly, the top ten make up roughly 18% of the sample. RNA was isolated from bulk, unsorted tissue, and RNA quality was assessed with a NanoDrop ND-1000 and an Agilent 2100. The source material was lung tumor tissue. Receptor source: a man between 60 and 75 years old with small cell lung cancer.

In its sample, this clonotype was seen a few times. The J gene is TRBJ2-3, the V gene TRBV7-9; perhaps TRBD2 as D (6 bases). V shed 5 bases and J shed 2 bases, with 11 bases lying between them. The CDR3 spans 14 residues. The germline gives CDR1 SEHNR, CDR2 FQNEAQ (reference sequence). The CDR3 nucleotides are TGTGCCAGCAGCATTGGGACTCCCACAGATACGCAGTATTTT. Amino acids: CASSIGTPTDTQYF.

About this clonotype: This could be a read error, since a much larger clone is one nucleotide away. The CDR3 DNA sequence: TGCAATGCTAGAGACAGGGTCTCTGGAAACACCATATATTTT. Protein sequence: CNARDRVSGNTIYF. The chain carries TRBV20-1 and TRBJ1-3; the match to TRBD1 covers 7 bases. This CDR3 is built from 14 residues. The germline V gene encodes CDR1 DFQATT and CDR2 SNEGSKA (reference sequence).

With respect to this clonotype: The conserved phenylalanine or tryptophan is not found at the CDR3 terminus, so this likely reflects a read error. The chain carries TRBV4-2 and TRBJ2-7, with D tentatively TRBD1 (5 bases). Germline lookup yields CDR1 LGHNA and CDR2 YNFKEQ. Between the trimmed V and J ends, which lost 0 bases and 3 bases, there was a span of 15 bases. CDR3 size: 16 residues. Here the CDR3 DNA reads TGTGCCAGCAGCCAAGAGCGGACACCCGGCGGCTACGAGCAGTACTTA. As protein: CASSQERTPGGYEQYL.

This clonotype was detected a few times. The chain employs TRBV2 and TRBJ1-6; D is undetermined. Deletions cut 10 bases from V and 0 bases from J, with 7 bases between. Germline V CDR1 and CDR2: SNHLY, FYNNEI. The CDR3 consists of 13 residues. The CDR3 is CATKGSYNSPLHF. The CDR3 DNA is TGTGCCACCAAGGGCTCCTATAATTCACCCCTCCACTTT.

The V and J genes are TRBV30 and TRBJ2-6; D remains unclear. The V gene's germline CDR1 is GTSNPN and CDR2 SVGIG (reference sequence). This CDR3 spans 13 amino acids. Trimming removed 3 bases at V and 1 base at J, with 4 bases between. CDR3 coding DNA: TGTGCCTGGAGACAATCTGGGGCCAACGTCCTGACTTTC. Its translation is CAWRQSGANVLTF.

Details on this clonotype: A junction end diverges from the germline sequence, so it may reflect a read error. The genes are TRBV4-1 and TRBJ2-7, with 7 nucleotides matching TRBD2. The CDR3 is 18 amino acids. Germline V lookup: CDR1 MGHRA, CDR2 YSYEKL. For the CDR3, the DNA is TGCTCCAGCAGCCAAGGAGAGAGGACTAGTGGTATTTCCTACGAGCAGTACTTC. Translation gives CSSSQGERTSGISYEQYF.

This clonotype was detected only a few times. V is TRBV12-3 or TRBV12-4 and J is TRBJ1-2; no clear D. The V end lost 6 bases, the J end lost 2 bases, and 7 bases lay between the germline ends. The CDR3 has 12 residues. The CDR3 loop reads CASSPSNYGYTF. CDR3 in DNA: TGTGCCAGCAGCCCCTCAAACTATGGCTACACCTTC.

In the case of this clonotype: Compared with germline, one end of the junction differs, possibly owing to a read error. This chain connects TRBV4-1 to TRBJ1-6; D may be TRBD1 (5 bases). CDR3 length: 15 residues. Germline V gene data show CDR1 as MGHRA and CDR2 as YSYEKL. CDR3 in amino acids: CTSSQGANYNSPLHF. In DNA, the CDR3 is TGCACCAGTAGCCAAGGGGCGAACTATAATTCACCCCTCCACTTT.

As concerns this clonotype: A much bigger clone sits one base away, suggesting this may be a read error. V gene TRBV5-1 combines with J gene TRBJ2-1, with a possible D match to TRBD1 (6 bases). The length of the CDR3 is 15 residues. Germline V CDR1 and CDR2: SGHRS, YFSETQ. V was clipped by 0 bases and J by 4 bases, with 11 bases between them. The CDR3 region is CASSLDHGTYNEQFF. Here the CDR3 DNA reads TGCGCCAGCAGCTTGGATCACGGGACATACAATGAGCAGTTCTTC.

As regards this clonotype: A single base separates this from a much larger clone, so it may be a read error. The CDR3 spells CAGRAIHNEQFF. CDR3 DNA: TGTGCCGGCAGGGCCATACACAATGAGCAGTTCTTC. This chain uses TRBV6-5 with TRBJ2-1, with a tentative D call TRBD1 (5 bases). In germline, CDR1 is MNHEY, CDR2 SVGAGI. The CDR3 consists of 12 residues.

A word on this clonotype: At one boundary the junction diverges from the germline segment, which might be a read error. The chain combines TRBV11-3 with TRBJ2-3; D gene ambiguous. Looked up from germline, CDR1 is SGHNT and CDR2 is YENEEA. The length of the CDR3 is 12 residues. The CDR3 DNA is TGTGCCTGCAGTTTTTCTCCAGATACGCAGTATTTT. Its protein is CACSFSPDTQYF.

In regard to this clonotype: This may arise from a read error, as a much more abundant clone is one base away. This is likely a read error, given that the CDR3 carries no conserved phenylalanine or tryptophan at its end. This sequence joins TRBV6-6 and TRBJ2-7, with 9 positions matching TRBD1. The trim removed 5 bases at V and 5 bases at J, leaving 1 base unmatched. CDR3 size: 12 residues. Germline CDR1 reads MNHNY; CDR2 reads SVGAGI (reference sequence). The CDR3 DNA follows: TGTGCCAGCAGTAGGACAGGGGACGAGCAGTACTTA. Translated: CASSRTGDEQYL.

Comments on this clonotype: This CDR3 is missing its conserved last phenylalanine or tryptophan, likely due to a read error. The DNA of the CDR3 is TGTGCAAGCAGTTATGACTATCACACCGCGGAGCTGTTTGTT. This gives the protein CASSYDYHTAELFV. The V and J genes are TRBV27 and TRBJ2-2; D may be TRBD2 (5 bases). The CDR3 is 14 amino acids. Germline values: CDR1 MNHEY, CDR2 SMNVEV (reference sequence).

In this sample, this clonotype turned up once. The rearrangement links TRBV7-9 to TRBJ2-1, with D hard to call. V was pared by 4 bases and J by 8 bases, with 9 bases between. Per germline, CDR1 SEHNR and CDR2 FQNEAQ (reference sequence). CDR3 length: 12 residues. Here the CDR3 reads CASSYEPHEQFF. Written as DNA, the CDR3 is TGTGCCAGCAGCTATGAGCCACATGAGCAGTTCTTC. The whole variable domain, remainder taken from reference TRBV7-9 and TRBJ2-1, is DTGVSQNPRHKITKRGQNVTFRCDPISEHNRLYWYRQTLGQGPEFLTYFQNEAQLEKSRLLSDRFSAERPKGSFSTLEIQRTEQGDSAMYLCASSYEPHEQFFGPGTRLTVL.

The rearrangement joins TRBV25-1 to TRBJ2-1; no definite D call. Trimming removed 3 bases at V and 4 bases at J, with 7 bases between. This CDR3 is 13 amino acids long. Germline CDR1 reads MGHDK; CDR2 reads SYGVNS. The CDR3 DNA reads TGTGCCAGCAGTGAGGGCAGATACAATGAGCAGTTCTTC. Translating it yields CASSEGRYNEQFF.

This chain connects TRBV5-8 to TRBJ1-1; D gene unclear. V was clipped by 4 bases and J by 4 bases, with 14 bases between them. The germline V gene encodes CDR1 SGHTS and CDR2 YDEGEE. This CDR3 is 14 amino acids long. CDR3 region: CASSLPGRGTEAFF. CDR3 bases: TGTGCCAGCAGCCTCCCGGGCCGGGGCACTGAAGCTTTCTTT.

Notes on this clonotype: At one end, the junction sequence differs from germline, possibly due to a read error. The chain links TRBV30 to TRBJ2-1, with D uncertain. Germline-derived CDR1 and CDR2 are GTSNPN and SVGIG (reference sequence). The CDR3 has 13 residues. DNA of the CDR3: TGTGTCTGGAGTTCCGGCGATTGCAATGAGCAGTTCTTC. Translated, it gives CVWSSGDCNEQFF.

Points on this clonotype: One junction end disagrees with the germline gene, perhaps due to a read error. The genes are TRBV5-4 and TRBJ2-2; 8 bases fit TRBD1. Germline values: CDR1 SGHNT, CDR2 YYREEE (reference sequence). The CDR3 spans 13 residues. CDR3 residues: CANSLTGAGELFF. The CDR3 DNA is TGTGCCAACAGCTTGACAGGGGCCGGGGAGCTGTTTTTT.

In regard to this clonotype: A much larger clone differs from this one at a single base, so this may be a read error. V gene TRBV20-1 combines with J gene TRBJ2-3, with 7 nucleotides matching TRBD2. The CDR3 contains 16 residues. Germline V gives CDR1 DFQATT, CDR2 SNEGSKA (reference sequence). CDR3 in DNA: TGCAGTGCTAGCCTCCAGGGCGGGGGAATCACAAATACGCAGTATTTT. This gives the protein CSASLQGGGITNTQYF.

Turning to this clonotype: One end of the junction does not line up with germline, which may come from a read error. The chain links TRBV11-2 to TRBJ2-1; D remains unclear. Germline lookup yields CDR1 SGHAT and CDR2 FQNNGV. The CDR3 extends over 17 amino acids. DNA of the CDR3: TGTGCCAGCAGCCCAAACGAACGAGTATACGTCTACAATGAGCATATCTTC. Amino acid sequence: CASSPNERVYVYNEHIF.

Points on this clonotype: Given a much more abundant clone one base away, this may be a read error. The CDR3 loop reads CASSLSAGVRNEQFF. CDR3 bases: TGTGCCAGCAGCCTCTCTGCGGGAGTTAGGAATGAGCAGTTCTTC. The chain recombines TRBV5-6 with TRBJ2-1; 7 nucleotides line up with TRBD2. Unmatched junction bases numbered 11, after V lost 4 bases and J lost 7 bases. This CDR3 is 15 amino acids long. Germline V lookup: CDR1 SGHDT, CDR2 YYEEEE.

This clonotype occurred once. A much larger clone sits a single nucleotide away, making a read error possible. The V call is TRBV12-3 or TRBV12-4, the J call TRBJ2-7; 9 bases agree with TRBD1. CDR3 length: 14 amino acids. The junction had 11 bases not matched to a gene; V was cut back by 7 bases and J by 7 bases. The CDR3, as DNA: TGTGCCAGCAATTACCTACAGGGGGCAGGGGAGCAGTACTTC. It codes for CASNYLQGAGEQYF.

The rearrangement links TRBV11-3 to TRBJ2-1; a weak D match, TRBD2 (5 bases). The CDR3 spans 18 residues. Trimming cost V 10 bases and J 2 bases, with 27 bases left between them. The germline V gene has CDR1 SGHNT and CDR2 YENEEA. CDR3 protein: CATSLDGIGGDPYNEQFF. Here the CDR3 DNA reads TGTGCCACTAGCTTGGATGGGATTGGCGGAGATCCCTACAATGAGCAGTTCTTC. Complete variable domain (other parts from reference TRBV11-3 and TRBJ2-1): EAGVVQSPRYKIIEKKQPVAFWCNPISGHNTLYWYLQNLGQGPELLIRYENEEAVDDSQLPKDRFSAERLKGVDSTLKIQPAELGDSAVYLCATSLDGIGGDPYNEQFFGPGTRLTVL.

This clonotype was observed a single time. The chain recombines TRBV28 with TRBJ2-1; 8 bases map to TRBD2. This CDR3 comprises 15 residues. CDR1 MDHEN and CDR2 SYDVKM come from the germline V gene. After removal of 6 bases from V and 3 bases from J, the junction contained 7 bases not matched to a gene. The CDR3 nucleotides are TGTGCCAGCAGATGGGGTAGCGGGGTCTACAATGAGCAGTTCTTC. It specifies CASRWGSGVYNEQFF.

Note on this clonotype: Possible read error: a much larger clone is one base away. CDR3 sequence reads: CASMRGYNGQFF. The CDR3 bases are TGTGCCAGCATGCGGGGCTACAATGGGCAGTTCTTC. The chain uses TRBV12-3 or TRBV12-4 and TRBJ2-1, with D possibly TRBD2 on 6 matching bases. The length of the CDR3 is 12 residues.

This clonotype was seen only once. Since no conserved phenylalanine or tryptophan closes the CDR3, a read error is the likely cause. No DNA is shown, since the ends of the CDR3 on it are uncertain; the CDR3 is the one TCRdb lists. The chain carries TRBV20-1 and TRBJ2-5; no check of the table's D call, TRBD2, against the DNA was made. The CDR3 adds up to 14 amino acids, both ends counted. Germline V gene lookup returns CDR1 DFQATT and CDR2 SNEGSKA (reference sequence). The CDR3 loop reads CSARPSTSWETQHL.

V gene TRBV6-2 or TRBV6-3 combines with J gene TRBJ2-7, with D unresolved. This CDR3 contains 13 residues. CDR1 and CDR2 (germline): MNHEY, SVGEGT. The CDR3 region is CASNYGQTYEQYV. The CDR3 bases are TGTGCCAGCAATTACGGGCAGACCTACGAGCAGTACGTC.

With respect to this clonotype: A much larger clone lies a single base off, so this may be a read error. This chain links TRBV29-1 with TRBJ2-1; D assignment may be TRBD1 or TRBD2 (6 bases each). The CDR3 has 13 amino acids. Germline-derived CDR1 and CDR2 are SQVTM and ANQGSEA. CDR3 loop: CSTDGGTYNELFF. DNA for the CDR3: TGCAGCACGGACGGGGGCACCTACAATGAGCTGTTCTTC.